The 23 T cell receptor beta chains below all came from one sample that was sequenced in a study of cytomegalovirus exposure and HLA in healthy donors. PCR used 60 Vbeta primers and 13 Jbeta primers. Assay used: immunoSEQ multiplex PCR; TCRdb lists only in-frame clones, some missing. The top ten hold roughly 1.6% of the sample, which has about 190,000 clones, roughly 79% seen once. Specimen: PBMCs. Source of these receptors: a woman between 18 and 29 years old in good health and CMV-seronegative.

The chain employs TRBV10-1 and TRBJ2-1, with TRBD2 matching over 8 bases. Trimming cost V 3 bases and J 4 bases; bases outside gene matches: 11. Per germline, CDR1 WNHNN and CDR2 SYGVQD (reference sequence). The CDR3 is made up of 17 amino acids. The CDR3 nucleotides are TGCGCCAGCAGTGATGTGCGGGGGGAACCGTTTTACAATGAGCAGTTCTTC. It codes for CASSDVRGEPFYNEQFF.

V is TRBV6-6 and J is TRBJ1-2; TRBD1 matches 10 bases. V dropped 4 bases and J dropped 8; count of bases not matched to a gene: 7. The CDR3 is 14 residues long. Per germline, CDR1 MNHNY and CDR2 SVGAGI (reference sequence). CDR3 amino acids: CASSSLGQGMGYTF. In DNA, the CDR3 is TGTGCCAGCAGTTCCCTGGGACAGGGGATGGGCTACACCTTC.

The gene calls are TRBV5-1 and TRBJ2-3, with a weak D call TRBD1 (6 bases). Trimming removed 7 bases from V and 6 bases from J, with 21 bases in between. This CDR3 spans 15 amino acids. Germline assignment: CDR1 SGHRS and CDR2 YFSETQ. Here the CDR3 DNA reads TGCGCCAGCCGCCTCCGGGACACGGCCTGGGATACGCAGTATTTT. Translating it yields CASRLRDTAWDTQYF.

V and J are TRBV7-8 and TRBJ2-5, with 9 positions matching TRBD2. V gave up 2 bases and J gave up 1 base; unmatched junction bases: 14. Germline V gives CDR1 SGHVS, CDR2 FQNEAQ. This CDR3 contains 19 residues. The CDR3 region has the DNA TGTGCCAGCAGCTTATCCCGTAGCGGGGGATACACACCCCAAGAGACCCAGTACTTC. Translating gives CASSLSRSGGYTPQETQYF.

This chain uses TRBV29-1 with TRBJ2-1; D is undetermined. The CDR3 contains 12 residues. CDR1 SQVTM and CDR2 ANQGSEA come from the germline V gene. Trimming shortened V by 3 bases and J by 4 bases, and 7 bases separated the two germline ends. The CDR3 coding sequence is TGCAGCGTTGAGTCACTTTACAATGAGCAGTTCTTC. Translation gives CSVESLYNEQFF.

This clone has just a few counts. The V and J genes are TRBV4-1 and TRBJ1-4; D may be TRBD1 (6 bases). CDR3 size: 15 residues. CDR1 and CDR2 (germline): MGHRA, YSYEKL. Trimming removed 1 base from V and 6 bases from J, with 12 bases in between. CDR3 protein: CASSQGTGPYEKLFF. In DNA, the CDR3 is TGCGCCAGCAGCCAAGGAACAGGGCCGTATGAAAAACTGTTTTTT.

This chain links TRBV5-1 with TRBJ2-3, with TRBD2 as a possible D gene (6 bases). Trimming took 3 bases from V and 1 from J, leaving 12 bases between them. The CDR3 is 15 amino acids. Germline V lookup: CDR1 SGHRS, CDR2 YFSETQ. As DNA, the CDR3 is TGCGCCAGCAGCTCGCGGAGGGGCGGCACAGATACGCAGTATTTT. Its protein is CASSSRRGGTDTQYF.

The genes are TRBV19 and TRBJ1-1; D not resolved. The germline gives CDR1 LNHDA, CDR2 SQIVND (reference sequence). The ends were cut back, 3 bases at V and 3 bases at J, with 8 bases in the middle. There are 13 residues in the CDR3. CDR3 sequence reads: CASSILRDTEAFF. In DNA form, the CDR3 reads TGTGCCAGTAGTATTTTGAGAGACACTGAAGCTTTCTTT.

V usage is TRBV10-2 and J usage is TRBJ1-4; no firm D call. V lost 0 bases to trimming and J lost 3 bases, with 2 bases between them. CDR3 length: 13 residues. The V gene's germline CDR1 is WSHSY and CDR2 SAAADI. CDR3 in amino acids: CASSESSNEKLFF. The CDR3, as DNA: TGCGCCAGCAGTGAGTCCTCTAATGAAAAACTGTTTTTT.

The rearrangement uses TRBV19 and TRBJ2-5, with D perhaps TRBD2 (6 bases). Germline V gene data show CDR1 as LNHDA and CDR2 as SQIVND (reference sequence). The CDR3 contains 15 residues. V was shortened by 2 bases and J by 4 bases, with 14 bases between the two germline ends. The CDR3: CASSILRGKTETQYF. As DNA, the CDR3 is TGTGCCAGTAGTATACTCCGGGGGAAAACAGAGACCCAGTACTTC.

This chain links TRBV4-2 with TRBJ2-5, with a tentative D call TRBD1 (6 bases). CDR1 LGHNA and CDR2 YNFKEQ come from the germline V gene. Deletions cut 3 bases from V and 5 bases from J, with 13 bases between. CDR3 length equals 14 residues. The CDR3 DNA reads as TGTGCCAGCAGCCAGGTACAGGGTTTGGAGACCCAGTACTTC. Encoded protein: CASSQVQGLETQYF.

The chain recombines TRBV19 with TRBJ2-1, with D unresolved. Trimming took off 5 bases at V and 0 bases at J, with 14 bases between the two ends. The CDR3 is 16 amino acids. From germline, CDR1 is LNHDA and CDR2 SQIVND (reference sequence). The CDR3 loop is CASSSTMASSYNEQFF. The CDR3 DNA reads TGTGCCAGTAGTTCCACGATGGCAAGCTCCTACAATGAGCAGTTCTTC.

This chain joins TRBV2 and TRBJ1-2; D is unclear. Trimming pared 5 bases from V and 4 bases from J, leaving 11 bases between. CDR3 length: 13 amino acids. CDR1 and CDR2 (germline): SNHLY, FYNNEI. The CDR3 loop is CASSPTQFYGYTF. CDR3 DNA: TGTGCCAGCAGTCCCACACAATTCTATGGCTACACCTTC.

The V gene is TRBV5-1, the J gene TRBJ1-6; D gene ambiguous. The CDR3 loop spans 13 amino acids. V lost 4 bases and J 6 bases, leaving 8 bases between the germline ends. The V gene's germline CDR1 is SGHRS and CDR2 YFSETQ. The DNA of the CDR3 is TGCGCCAGCAGCACTAGGGTTAATTCACCCCTCCACTTT. This encodes CASSTRVNSPLHF.

The chain combines TRBV27 with TRBJ1-2, with a possible D match to TRBD1 (6 bases). The CDR3 loop spans 14 amino acids. CDR1 is MNHEY and CDR2 is SMNVEV in the germline V gene (reference sequence). Trimming took 7 bases from V and 4 from J, leaving 16 bases between them. The CDR3 bases are TGTGCCAGCAAAGGATTGGACAGAATCTATGGCTACACCTTC. It codes for CASKGLDRIYGYTF.

This clone occurred a few times. The chain combines TRBV27 with TRBJ2-7, with 7 nucleotides matching TRBD1. V was clipped by 3 bases and J by 4 bases; unmatched bases: 3. Germline V gives CDR1 MNHEY, CDR2 SMNVEV (reference sequence). The CDR3 extends over 13 amino acids. DNA for the CDR3: TGTGCCAGCAGTTTGGGGGACAGATACGAGCAGTACTTC. Its translation: CASSLGDRYEQYF.

The genes are TRBV7-2 and TRBJ2-7; no firm D call. This CDR3 has 13 amino acids. Germline CDR1 reads SGHTA; CDR2 reads FQGNSA. Trimming shortened V by 5 bases and J by 0 bases, and 8 bases separated the two germline ends. The CDR3 region is CASSPSPSYEQYF. The CDR3, as DNA: TGTGCCAGCAGCCCGAGTCCCTCCTACGAGCAGTACTTC. The full variable domain, in which reference TRBV7-2 and TRBJ2-7 provide the parts outside the CDR3, is GAGVSQSPSNKVTEKGKDVELRCDPISGHTALYWYRQSLGQGLEFLIYFQGNSAPDKSGLPSDRFSAERTGGSVSTLTIQRTQQEDSAVYLCASSPSPSYEQYFGPGTRLTVT.

This clone was picked up a small number of times. The gene calls are TRBV19 and TRBJ2-7; possibly TRBD1 for D (6 bases). The CDR3 consists of 14 residues. Germline V gene sequence: CDR1 LNHDA, CDR2 SQIVND (reference sequence). V was trimmed by 10 bases and J by 4 bases, leaving 20 bases between them. The chain's CDR3 is CATHAPAGTYEQYF. CDR3 DNA sequence: TGTGCCACCCACGCGCCAGCAGGGACATACGAGCAGTACTTC.

Comments on this clone: This same CDR3 is encoded by further DNA sequences in the sample. The chain recombines TRBV7-9 with TRBJ1-1; D might be TRBD1 (5 bases). This CDR3 has 13 residues. The germline V and J ends were trimmed by 4 bases and 1 base, with 7 bases remaining between them. The V gene's germline CDR1 is SEHNR and CDR2 FQNEAQ (reference sequence). CDR3 sequence reads: CASSSTGNTEAFF. The CDR3 region has the DNA TGTGCCAGCAGCTCCACAGGGAACACTGAAGCTTTCTTT.

V gene TRBV6-5 combines with J gene TRBJ2-5, with 7 bases aligning to TRBD1. The CDR3 runs 16 residues. Trimming cost V 0 bases and J 4 bases; bases outside gene matches: 8. Germline V CDR1 and CDR2: MNHEY, SVGAGI. The CDR3 DNA reads TGTGCCAGCAGTTACTCCCCAGGGGGTTTGGGAGAGACCCAGTACTTC. It is translated as CASSYSPGGLGETQYF.

V gene TRBV4-1 combines with J gene TRBJ2-1; 10 bases align to TRBD2. The junction had 13 bases not matched to a gene; V was cut back by 4 bases and J by 7 bases. This CDR3 comprises 17 residues. In germline, CDR1 is MGHRA, CDR2 YSYEKL. CDR3 sequence (DNA): TGCGCCAGCAGCCTACAATCTAGCGGGGGAATCGTAAATGAGCAGTTCTTC. Its protein product is CASSLQSSGGIVNEQFF.

The chain has TRBV7-8 and TRBJ2-1; 8 bases align to TRBD1. The CDR3 length is 15 residues. V shed 5 bases, J shed 5 bases, and the junction held 8 bases outside the gene matches. Germline V CDR1 and CDR2: SGHVS, FQNEAQ. The CDR3 loop reads CASSPRQGRNNEQFF. CDR3 coding DNA: TGTGCCAGCAGCCCCAGACAGGGGCGCAACAATGAGCAGTTCTTC.

The V gene is TRBV15, the J gene TRBJ2-5, with D maybe TRBD1 (5 bases). V was shortened by 0 bases and J by 3 bases, with 11 bases between the two germline ends. This CDR3 comprises 15 residues. CDR1 and CDR2 from the germline V gene are LNHNV and YYDKDF (reference sequence). The CDR3 nucleotides are TGTGCCACCAGCAGAGATCCAGGGCCAGAAGAGACCCAGTACTTC. Translation: CATSRDPGPEETQYF.